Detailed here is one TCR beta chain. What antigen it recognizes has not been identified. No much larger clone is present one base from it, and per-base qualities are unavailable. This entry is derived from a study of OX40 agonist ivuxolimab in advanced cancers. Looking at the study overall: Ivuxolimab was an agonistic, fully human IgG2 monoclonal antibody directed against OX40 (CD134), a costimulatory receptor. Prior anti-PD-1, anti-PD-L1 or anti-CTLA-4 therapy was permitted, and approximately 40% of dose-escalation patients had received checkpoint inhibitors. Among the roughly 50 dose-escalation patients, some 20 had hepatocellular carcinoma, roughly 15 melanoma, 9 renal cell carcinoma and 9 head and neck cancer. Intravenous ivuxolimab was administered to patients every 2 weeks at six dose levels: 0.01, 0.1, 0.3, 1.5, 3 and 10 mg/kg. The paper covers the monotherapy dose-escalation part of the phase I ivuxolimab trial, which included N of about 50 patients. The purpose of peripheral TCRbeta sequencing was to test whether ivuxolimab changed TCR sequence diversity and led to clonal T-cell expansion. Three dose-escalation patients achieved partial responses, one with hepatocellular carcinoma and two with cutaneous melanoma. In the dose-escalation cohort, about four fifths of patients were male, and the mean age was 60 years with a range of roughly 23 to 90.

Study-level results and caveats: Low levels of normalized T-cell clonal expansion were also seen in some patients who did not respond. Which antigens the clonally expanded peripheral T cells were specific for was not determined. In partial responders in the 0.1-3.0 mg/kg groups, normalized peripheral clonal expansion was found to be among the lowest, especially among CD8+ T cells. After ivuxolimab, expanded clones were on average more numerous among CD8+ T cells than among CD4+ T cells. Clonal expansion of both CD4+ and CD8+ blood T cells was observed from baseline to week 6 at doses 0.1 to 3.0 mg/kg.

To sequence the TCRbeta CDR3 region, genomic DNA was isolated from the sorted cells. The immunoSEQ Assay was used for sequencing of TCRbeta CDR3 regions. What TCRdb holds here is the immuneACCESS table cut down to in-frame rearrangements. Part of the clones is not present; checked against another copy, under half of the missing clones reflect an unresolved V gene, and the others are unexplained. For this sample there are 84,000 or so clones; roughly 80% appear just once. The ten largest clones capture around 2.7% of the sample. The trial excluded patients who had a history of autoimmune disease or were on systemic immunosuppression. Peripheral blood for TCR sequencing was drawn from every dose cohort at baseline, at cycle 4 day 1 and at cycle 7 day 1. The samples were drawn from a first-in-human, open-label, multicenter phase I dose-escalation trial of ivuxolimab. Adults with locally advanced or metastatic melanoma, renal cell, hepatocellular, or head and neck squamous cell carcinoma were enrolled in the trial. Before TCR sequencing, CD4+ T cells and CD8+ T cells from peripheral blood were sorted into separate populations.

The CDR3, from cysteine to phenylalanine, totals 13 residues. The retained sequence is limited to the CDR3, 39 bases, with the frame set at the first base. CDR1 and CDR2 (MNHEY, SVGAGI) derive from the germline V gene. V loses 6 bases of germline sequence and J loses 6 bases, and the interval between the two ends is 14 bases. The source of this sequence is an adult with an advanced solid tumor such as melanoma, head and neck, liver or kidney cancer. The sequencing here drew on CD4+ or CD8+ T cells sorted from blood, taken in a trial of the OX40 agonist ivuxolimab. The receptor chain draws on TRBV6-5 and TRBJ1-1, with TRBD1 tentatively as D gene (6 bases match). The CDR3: CASRSGGGAEAFF. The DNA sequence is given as TGTGCCAGCAGATCCGGCGGGGGCGCTGAAGCTTTCTTT.